This T cell receptor beta chain comes out of a study of response to subunit inactivated influenza vaccine. The V segment lost 2 bases and the J segment 0 bases; nucleotides outside the gene matches: 4. Germline V gives CDR1 MNHEY, CDR2 SMNVEV (reference sequence). The CDR3 has 18 amino acids. TCRdb independently ran MiXCR on the RT-PCR reads; one entry per CDR3 protein. The repertoire includes 600,000 to 700,000 distinct CDR3 sequences, around 15% of them detected once, and approximately 7.6% sits in the top ten. This TCR was sampled from a man aged 50 to 60 who received an inactivated influenza vaccine. This sample comprised PBMCs from blood, obtained 14 to 15 days before vaccination. The chain employs TRBV27 and TRBJ2-2, with TRBD2 matching 12 bases. CDR3 sequence: CASSLLAGGPANTGELFF. CDR3 DNA sequence: TGTGCCAGCAGTTTACTAGCGGGGGGGCCCGCGAACACCGGGGAGCTGTTTTTT.